This TCR beta chain was sequenced in a study of CXCR3-negative and CXCR3-positive naive CD8 T cells. The study, taken as a whole, reports: Memory CD8+ cells showed much lower diversity, while both naive subsets were comparably high.

Via 5' RACE with UMI labels, TRB cDNA libraries were prepared. TCRdb reprocessed the 5' RACE reads and stores each CDR3 protein as one record, lacking DNA. The sample has more than 35,000 distinct CDR3 sequences; the top ten hold 13% to 15%. Concerning this clonotype itself: Its specificity is unknown.

Looked up from germline, CDR1 is MDHEN and CDR2 is SYDVKM. This CDR3 contains 16 residues. Sorts performed in triplicate captured roughly 320,000 cells each from every CD8+ T cell subset. This TCR came from a human donor in good health. Some clones in this sample may be carry-over from other donors' samples. The V call is TRBV28, the J call TRBJ2-1; TCRdb calls TRBD1, which cannot be checked without DNA. Sequenced: memory CD8+ T cells from blood. CDR3 residues: CASSLIRDRGNNEQFF.